The source of this T cell receptor beta chain is a study of T cell repertoires in MIS-A myocarditis. The assay was immunoSEQ multiplex PCR, and TCRdb's table has in-frame clones only and misses some. Of about 10,000 clones listed, around 89% were seen once; the top ten hold approximately 1.9%. The germline V gene encodes CDR1 SGHAT and CDR2 FQNNGV. Trimming removed 5 bases at V and 5 bases at J, with 13 bases between. The CDR3 loop spans 13 amino acids. This receptor was identified in a man between 18 and 35 years old with fulminant myocarditis from multisystem inflammatory syndrome in adults (MIS-A) after COVID-19. Sequencing was performed on thoracic lymph node tissue obtained at autopsy. The chain links TRBV11-2 to TRBJ2-7; D is undetermined. The CDR3 region is CASSDRLVDEQYF. DNA of the CDR3: TGTGCCAGCAGCGACCGTCTGGTTGACGAGCAGTACTTC. Combining the CDR3 with reference TRBV11-2 and TRBJ2-7 gives the whole variable domain EAGVAQSPRYKIIEKRQSVAFWCNPISGHATLYWYQQILGQGPKLLIQFQNNGVVDDSQLPKDRFSAERLKGVDSTLKIQPAKLEDSAVYLCASSDRLVDEQYFGPGTRLTVT.